Shown below are 26 T cell receptor beta chains from a single sample sequenced in a study of vaccination and CD4 T cells after COVID-19. These receptors' antigens are unknown. Regarding treatment: 10-day PBMC culture with coronavirus spike peptide pools or control peptides (ViraFEST assay). Sequenced with the Oncomine TCR Beta short-read assay was DNA taken from cultured CD4+ T cells. TCRdb itself ran the PCR reads through MiXCR, one entry per CDR3 protein. The data contain about 10,000 distinct CDR3 sequences, about 30% of them seen just once; the ten biggest clones take up about 9.8%. The sequences come from CD4+ T cells from blood, cultured in vitro, collected after SARS-CoV-2 vaccination. Receptors originate from a human donor who had recovered from COVID-19.

This chain joins TRBV15 and TRBJ1-6; the D gene is possibly TRBD1 (5 bases). Germline V lookup: CDR1 LNHNV, CDR2 YYDKDF (reference sequence). V was cut by 1 base and J by 10 bases, with 14 bases left in between. CDR3 length equals 15 residues. This CDR3 is CATSRGGRVESPLHF. The CDR3 DNA sequence: TGTGCCACCAGCAGAGGGGGCAGGGTAGAATCACCCCTCCACTTT.

The V gene is TRBV7-2, the J gene TRBJ2-7; D not resolved. Germline-derived CDR1 and CDR2 are SGHTA and FQGNSA. V gave up 1 base and J gave up 2 bases, with 9 bases separating them. The CDR3 consists of 14 residues. CDR3: CASSLEPRPYEQYF. The CDR3, as DNA: TGTGCCAGCAGCTTAGAACCCCGGCCCTACGAGCAGTACTTC. Complete variable domain (other parts from reference TRBV7-2 and TRBJ2-7): GAGVSQSPSNKVTEKGKDVELRCDPISGHTALYWYRQSLGQGLEFLIYFQGNSAPDKSGLPSDRFSAERTGGSVSTLTIQRTQQEDSAVYLCASSLEPRPYEQYFGPGTRLTVT.

This clonotype was seen a few times. The chain has TRBV19 and TRBJ1-6, with no clear D. Trimming shortened V by 3 bases and J by 8 bases, and 14 bases separated the two germline ends. The CDR3 runs 15 residues. Germline V gives CDR1 LNHDA, CDR2 SQIVND (reference sequence). CDR3 DNA sequence: TGTGCCAGTAGTATCGCCGCGAGGACGCATTCACCCCTCCACTTT. Its translation: CASSIAARTHSPLHF.

This clonotype is medium-sized in the sample. The chain employs TRBV15 and TRBJ2-5, with D possibly being TRBD2 (6 bases). In germline, CDR1 is LNHNV, CDR2 YYDKDF (reference sequence). The CDR3 is 14 residues long. V shed 0 bases and J shed 4 bases, with 9 bases lying between them. CDR3 residues: CATSRDISGETQYF. As DNA, the CDR3 is TGTGCCACCAGCAGAGATATTAGCGGAGAGACCCAGTACTTC.

This clonotype came up a few times. The rearrangement uses TRBV7-3 and TRBJ2-3, with D possibly being TRBD1 (5 bases). V was shortened by 1 base and J by 6 bases, with 11 bases between the two germline ends. This CDR3 contains 14 residues. Germline V CDR1 and CDR2: SGHTA, FQGTGA. The CDR3 DNA is TGTGCCAGCAGCTTAAAGGGGCTCTGGGATACGCAGTATTTT. This codes for CASSLKGLWDTQYF.

The chain uses TRBV7-8 and TRBJ1-2; TRBD1 aligns across 9 bases. After removal of 4 bases from V and 6 bases from J, the junction contained 9 bases not matched to a gene. The V gene's germline CDR1 is SGHVS and CDR2 FQNEAQ. This CDR3 is 15 amino acids long. CDR3 sequence (DNA): TGTGCCAGCAGCTCCCTAGGGGACAGGGTAAATGGCTACACCTTC. Residues: CASSSLGDRVNGYTF.

The gene calls are TRBV7-9 and TRBJ1-1; D is uncertain. Germline V gene sequence: CDR1 SEHNR, CDR2 FQNEAQ (reference sequence). The CDR3 runs 13 residues. The V end lost 3 bases, the J end lost 7 bases, and 12 bases lay between the germline ends. CDR3 in DNA: TGTGCCAGCAGCTTCGGTCCCCCCGATGAAGCTTTCTTT. This codes for CASSFGPPDEAFF.

This chain links TRBV29-1 with TRBJ2-7; 12 bases are a match to TRBD2. In germline, CDR1 is SQVTM, CDR2 ANQGSEA. Germline trimming cut 4 bases from V and 3 bases from J; bases unmatched to any gene: 4. The length of the CDR3 is 14 residues. CDR3: CSVVGTSGFYEQYF. CDR3 in DNA: TGCAGCGTTGTAGGGACTAGCGGGTTCTACGAGCAGTACTTC.

The chain carries TRBV28 and TRBJ2-7; TRBD1 aligns across 10 bases. The CDR3 has 15 amino acids. Losses at the gene ends were 7 bases for V and 7 bases for J; bases not matched to a gene: 13. The germline V gene has CDR1 MDHEN and CDR2 SYDVKM. DNA of the CDR3: TGTGCCAGCACCCCGGCCGGGACAGGGGTTCGGGAGCAGTACTTC. Its protein is CASTPAGTGVREQYF.

The table lists this clonotype with a few counts. This sequence joins TRBV4-1 and TRBJ1-2; weak D call: TRBD1 (5 bases). Trimming stripped 4 bases from V and 0 bases from J, with 12 bases between. Germline V lookup: CDR1 MGHRA, CDR2 YSYEKL. The CDR3 extends over 15 amino acids. The CDR3 nucleotides are TGCGCCAGCAGCCTCTCAGGGCCAGCTAACTATGGCTACACCTTC. Residues: CASSLSGPANYGYTF.

This clonotype was observed a handful of times. The chain links TRBV12-2 to TRBJ2-7. TRBV12-2 is given as a pseudogene. This CDR3 is built from 12 residues. This CDR3 is CASRPKVVEQYF. The CDR3 DNA reads TGTGCAAGTCGCCCGAAGGTTGTTGAGCAGTACTTC.

V usage is TRBV11-3 and J usage is TRBJ2-2; no definite D call. Deletions cut 0 bases from V and 4 bases from J, with 3 bases between. CDR3 size: 13 residues. Germline V CDR1 and CDR2: SGHNT, YENEEA. CDR3 sequence (DNA): TGTGCCAGCAGCTTAGATGTCACCGGGGAGCTGTTTTTT. This translates into CASSLDVTGELFF.

The chain recombines TRBV19 with TRBJ2-3; a possible D gene is TRBD1 (6 bases). The V end was cut by 5 bases, the J end by 4 bases, with 7 bases between. The CDR3 sequence is 12 residues long. The germline V gene encodes CDR1 LNHDA and CDR2 SQIVND (reference sequence). This CDR3 reads CASSPGADTQYF. The DNA of the CDR3 is TGTGCCAGTAGTCCAGGGGCAGATACGCAGTATTTT.

This clonotype has a handful of counts. V usage is TRBV11-3 and J usage is TRBJ2-3; TRBD2 aligns across 8 bases. The CDR3 loop spans 17 amino acids. V lost 3 bases to trimming and J lost 3 bases; unmatched junction nucleotides: 11. Per the germline V gene, CDR1 is SGHNT and CDR2 is YENEEA. CDR3 in DNA: TGTGCCAGCAGCTTGGGGGTGGTAGCGGGGCTAACAGATACGCAGTATTTT. It encodes CASSLGVVAGLTDTQYF.

A few counts support this clonotype. This chain joins TRBV28 and TRBJ2-7, with TRBD2 matching over 11 bases. There are 15 residues in the CDR3. Unmatched junction bases numbered 7, after V lost 6 bases and J lost 3 bases. Germline V lookup: CDR1 MDHEN, CDR2 SYDVKM. The CDR3 here is CASRTASGGLYEQYF. In nucleotides, the CDR3 is TGTGCCAGCAGGACGGCTAGCGGGGGGCTCTACGAGCAGTACTTC.

This clonotype is labeled as medium-sized. CDR3 region: CASSIQTRGHNSPLHF. The CDR3 nucleotides read TGTGCCAGCAGCATCCAGACCCGGGGGCATAATTCACCCCTCCACTTT. The genes are TRBV7-2 and TRBJ1-6; maybe TRBD1 (6 bases). Germline assignment: CDR1 SGHTA and CDR2 FQGNSA. Trimming left V 5 bases short and J 5 bases short, with 16 bases between. CDR3 length: 16 amino acids.

In this sample, this clonotype turned up a few times. The chain couples TRBV27 to TRBJ2-6; D uncertain. The germline V gene has CDR1 MNHEY and CDR2 SMNVEV (reference sequence). This CDR3 contains 15 residues. The V gene lost 5 bases and the J gene lost 0 bases, with 8 bases spanning the gap. The CDR3, as DNA: TGTGCCAGCAGTCCCAACAGCTCTGGGGCCAACGTCCTGACTTTC. The encoded protein is CASSPNSSGANVLTF.

The chain combines TRBV24-1 with TRBJ1-1; D remains ambiguous. The V gene lost 5 bases and the J gene lost 3 bases, with 9 bases spanning the gap. Germline values: CDR1 KGHDR, CDR2 SFDVKD. The CDR3 has 13 amino acids. The CDR3 region is CATSVETDTEAFF. The CDR3 DNA is TGTGCCACCAGTGTCGAGACCGACACTGAAGCTTTCTTT.

The V and J genes are TRBV28 and TRBJ2-7, with no clear D. This CDR3 has 12 residues. Germline V lookup: CDR1 MDHEN, CDR2 SYDVKM. The V gene lost 8 bases and the J gene lost 0 bases, with 8 bases spanning the gap. In DNA, the CDR3 is TGTGCCAGCCATGTGAGCTCCTACGAGCAGTACTTC. Its protein product is CASHVSSYEQYF. Complete variable domain (other parts from reference TRBV28 and TRBJ2-7): DVKVTQSSRYLVKRTGEKVFLECVQDMDHENMFWYRQDPGLGLRLIYFSYDVKMKEKGDIPEGYSVSREKKERFSLILESASTNQTSMYLCASHVSSYEQYFGPGTRLTVT.

This clonotype was observed a handful of times. V gene TRBV10-2 combines with J gene TRBJ1-5; D unresolved. The germline V gene encodes CDR1 WSHSY and CDR2 SAAADI. V shed 6 bases and J shed 0 bases, with 12 bases lying between them. This CDR3 spans 15 amino acids. The CDR3 DNA is TGCGCCAGCAGGGAACTCGCGTTTAGCAATCAGCCCCAGCATTTT. It codes for CASRELAFSNQPQHF.

The chain combines TRBV6-1 with TRBJ2-7; D gene ambiguous. The CDR3 loop spans 11 amino acids. With 1 base removed from V and 11 bases from J, the gap between germline ends came to 9 bases. Germline assignment: CDR1 MNHNS and CDR2 SASEGT. The CDR3 loop reads CASSEGGVEYF. The CDR3, as DNA: TGTGCCAGCAGTGAAGGTGGGGTGGAGTACTTC.

This clonotype was observed a handful of times. The chain is built from TRBV29-1 and TRBJ1-5; tentatively, D is TRBD1 (5 bases). Per germline, CDR1 SQVTM and CDR2 ANQGSEA. V dropped 4 bases and J dropped 8 bases, with 12 bases sitting between them. CDR3 length equals 12 residues. CDR3 sequence (DNA): TGCAGCGTTGGCGGGGGAACGGAGCCCCAGCATTTT. Protein product: CSVGGGTEPQHF. The full variable domain, with the rest looked up from reference TRBV29-1 and TRBJ1-5, is SAVISQKPSRDICQRGTSLTIQCQVDSQVTMMFWYRQQPGQSLTLIATANQGSEATYESGFVIDKFPISRPNLTFSTLTVSNMSPEDSSIYLCSVGGGTEPQHFGDGTRLSIL.

There are a few counts of this clonotype. This chain connects TRBV6-2 or TRBV6-3 to TRBJ1-5, with TRBD1 matching over 8 bases. V trimming: 7 bases; J trimming: 6 bases; junction bases outside the gene matches: 11. The V gene's germline CDR1 is MNHEY and CDR2 SVGEGT. The CDR3 covers 15 residues. DNA of the CDR3: TGTGCCAGCACCAGGACAGGGAGTAGGAGTCAGCCCCAGCATTTT. Its protein product is CASTRTGSRSQPQHF.

The V and J genes are TRBV7-2 and TRBJ2-3; 8 nucleotides agree with TRBD2. This CDR3 has 19 amino acids. The germline CDR1 and CDR2 sequences are SGHTA and FQGNSA. The V and J ends lost 4 bases and 1 base, in that order; junction bases with no gene match: 16. CDR3 residues: CASSSPVLAAGGGTDTQYF. The CDR3 DNA sequence: TGTGCCAGCAGCTCTCCGGTACTAGCGGCAGGAGGGGGCACAGATACGCAGTATTTT.

There are a few counts of this clonotype. The rearrangement joins TRBV6-1 to TRBJ2-1; 10 nucleotides align to TRBD2. With V trimmed by 6 bases and J by 10 bases, 9 bases remained unmatched. The V gene's germline CDR1 is MNHNS and CDR2 SASEGT. CDR3 size: 14 residues. CDR3 amino acids: CASRASGSLGEQFF. The CDR3 DNA reads TGTGCCAGCAGGGCTAGCGGGAGTCTCGGGGAGCAGTTCTTC.

This clonotype is a singleton in its sample. This chain links TRBV6-5 with TRBJ2-1; D might be TRBD2 (6 bases). The J call may be faulty, since TRBJ2-7 better matches the DNA end. The CDR3 is made up of 16 amino acids. Germline CDR1 reads MNHEY; CDR2 reads SVGAGI. The CDR3 loop is CASSYSSADGGSEQYF. Written as DNA, the CDR3 is TGTGCCAGCAGTTACTCTAGTGCGGATGGAGGGTCCGAGCAGTACTTC.